The TCR beta chain described here comes from a study of T cell changes during pregnancy in multiple sclerosis. Germline V lookup: CDR1 LGHNA, CDR2 YNFKEQ. V shed 0 bases, J shed 5 bases, and the junction held 11 bases outside the gene matches. The CDR3 is 18 amino acids. Assay: immunoSEQ multiplex PCR; the TCRdb copy retains only in-frame clones and omits some. The sample has about 64,000 clones; over 95% are singletons. V is TRBV4-2 and J is TRBJ2-7, with 12 bases lining up with TRBD2. This sample comprised CD8+ T cells from peripheral blood mononuclear cells, obtained after pregnancy. This clonotype was obtained from a female donor with multiple sclerosis, enrolled in a pregnancy study. The CDR3 DNA reads as TGTGCCAGCAGCCAAGATGAGGGGCGACTAGCGGGAGTCAACGAGCAGTACTTC. Its translation is CASSQDEGRLAGVNEQYF.